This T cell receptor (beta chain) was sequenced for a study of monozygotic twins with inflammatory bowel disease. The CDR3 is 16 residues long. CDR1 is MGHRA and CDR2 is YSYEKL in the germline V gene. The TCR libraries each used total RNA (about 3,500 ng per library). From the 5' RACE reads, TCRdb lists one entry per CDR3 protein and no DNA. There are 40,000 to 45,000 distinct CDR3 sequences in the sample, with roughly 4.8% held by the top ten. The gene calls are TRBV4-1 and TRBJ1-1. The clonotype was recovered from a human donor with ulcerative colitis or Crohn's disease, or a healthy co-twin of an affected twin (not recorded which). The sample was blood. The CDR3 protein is CASSQDPGGQSYEAFF.